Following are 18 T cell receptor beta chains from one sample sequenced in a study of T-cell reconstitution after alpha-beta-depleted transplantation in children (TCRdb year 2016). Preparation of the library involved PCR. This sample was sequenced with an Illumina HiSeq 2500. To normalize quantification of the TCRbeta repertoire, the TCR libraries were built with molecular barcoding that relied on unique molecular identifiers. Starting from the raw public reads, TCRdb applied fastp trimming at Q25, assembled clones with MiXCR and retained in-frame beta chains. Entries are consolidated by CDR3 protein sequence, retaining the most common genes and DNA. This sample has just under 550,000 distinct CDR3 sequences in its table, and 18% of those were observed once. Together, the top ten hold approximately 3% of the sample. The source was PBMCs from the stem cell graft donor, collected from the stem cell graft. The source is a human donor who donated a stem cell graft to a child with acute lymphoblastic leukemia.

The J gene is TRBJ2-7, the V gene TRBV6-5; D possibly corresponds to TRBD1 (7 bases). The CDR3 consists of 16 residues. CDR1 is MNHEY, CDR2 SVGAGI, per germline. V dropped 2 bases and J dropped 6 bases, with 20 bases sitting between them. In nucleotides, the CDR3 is TGTGCCAGCAGTTACGCGGGACAGTACACCCCTTTCGAGCAGTACTTC. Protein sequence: CASSYAGQYTPFEQYF.

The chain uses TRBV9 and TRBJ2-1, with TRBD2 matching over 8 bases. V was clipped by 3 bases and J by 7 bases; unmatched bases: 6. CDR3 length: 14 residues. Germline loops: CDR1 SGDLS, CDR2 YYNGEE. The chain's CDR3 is CASSARSGGNEQFF. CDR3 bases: TGTGCCAGCAGCGCCCGTTCGGGGGGGAATGAGCAGTTCTTC.

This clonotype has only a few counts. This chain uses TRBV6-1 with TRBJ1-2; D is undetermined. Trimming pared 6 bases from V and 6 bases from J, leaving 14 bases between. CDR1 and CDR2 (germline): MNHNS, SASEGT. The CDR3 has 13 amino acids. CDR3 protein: CASREQPQDGYTF. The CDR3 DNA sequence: TGTGCCAGCAGGGAACAGCCGCAGGATGGCTACACCTTC.

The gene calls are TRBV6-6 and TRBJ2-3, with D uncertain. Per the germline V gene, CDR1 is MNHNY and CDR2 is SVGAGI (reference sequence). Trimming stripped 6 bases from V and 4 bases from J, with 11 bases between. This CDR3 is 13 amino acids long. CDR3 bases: TGTGCCAGCAGCAGGCAGGTTGCAGATACGCAGTATTTT. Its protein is CASSRQVADTQYF.

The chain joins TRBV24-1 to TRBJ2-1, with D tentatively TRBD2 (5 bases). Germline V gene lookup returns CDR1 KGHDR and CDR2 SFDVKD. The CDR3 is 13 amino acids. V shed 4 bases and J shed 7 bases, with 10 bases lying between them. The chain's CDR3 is CATSESDWNEQFF. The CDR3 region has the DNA TGTGCCACCAGTGAGTCGGACTGGAATGAGCAGTTCTTC.

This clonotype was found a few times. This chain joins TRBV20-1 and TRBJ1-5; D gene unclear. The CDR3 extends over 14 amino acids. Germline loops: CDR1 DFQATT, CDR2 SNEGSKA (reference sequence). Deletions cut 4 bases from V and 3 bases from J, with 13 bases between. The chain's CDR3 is CSAMVRTYNQPQHF. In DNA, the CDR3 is TGCAGTGCTATGGTACGCACCTACAATCAGCCCCAGCATTTT.

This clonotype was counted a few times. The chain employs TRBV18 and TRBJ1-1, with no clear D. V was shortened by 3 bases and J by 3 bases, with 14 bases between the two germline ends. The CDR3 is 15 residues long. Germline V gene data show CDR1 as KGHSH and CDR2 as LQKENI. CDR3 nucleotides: TGTGCCAGCTCACCGACGCTAGGGAAGGACACTGAAGCTTTCTTT. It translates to CASSPTLGKDTEAFF. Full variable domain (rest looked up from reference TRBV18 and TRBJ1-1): NAGVMQNPRHLVRRRGQEARLRCSPMKGHSHVYWYRQLPEEGLKFMVYLQKENIIDESGMPKERFSAEFPKEGPSILRIQQVVRGDSAAYFCASSPTLGKDTEAFFGQGTRLTVV.

The CDR3 spells CASSLGGADNEQFF. The CDR3 DNA follows: TGCGCCAGCAGCTTGGGGGGAGCGGACAATGAGCAGTTCTTC. V and J are TRBV5-1 and TRBJ2-1, with D possibly TRBD2 on 5 matching bases. V shed 0 bases and J shed 5 bases, with 9 bases lying between them. In germline, CDR1 is SGHRS, CDR2 YFSETQ. The CDR3 extends over 14 amino acids.

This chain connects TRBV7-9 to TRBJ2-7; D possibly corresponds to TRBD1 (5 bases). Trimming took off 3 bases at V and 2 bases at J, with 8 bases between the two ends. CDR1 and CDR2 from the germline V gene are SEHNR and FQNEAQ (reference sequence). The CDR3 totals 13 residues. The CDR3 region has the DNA TGTGCCAGCAGCTTGGACATCACCTACGAGCAGTACTTC. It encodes CASSLDITYEQYF.

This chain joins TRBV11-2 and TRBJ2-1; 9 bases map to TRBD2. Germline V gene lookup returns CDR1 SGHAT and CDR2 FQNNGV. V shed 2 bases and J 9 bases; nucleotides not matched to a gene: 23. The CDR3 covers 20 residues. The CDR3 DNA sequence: TGTGCCAGCAGCTTAAAACGGCTAGCGGGAACTACATTAACGCGAAGTGAGCAGTTCTTC. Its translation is CASSLKRLAGTTLTRSEQFF.

CDR3 region: CASSVGQSNQPQHF. Here the CDR3 DNA reads TGCGCCAGCAGCGTAGGACAGAGCAATCAGCCCCAGCATTTT. V usage is TRBV5-1 and J usage is TRBJ1-5; tentatively, D is TRBD1 (6 bases). This CDR3 comprises 14 residues. The germline V gene encodes CDR1 SGHRS and CDR2 YFSETQ. With 4 bases removed from V and 1 base from J, the gap between germline ends came to 9 bases.

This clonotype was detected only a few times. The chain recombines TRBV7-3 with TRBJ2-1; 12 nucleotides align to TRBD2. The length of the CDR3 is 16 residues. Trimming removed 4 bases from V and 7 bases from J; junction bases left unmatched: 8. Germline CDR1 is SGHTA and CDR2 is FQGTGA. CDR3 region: CASSSNGLAGRNEQFF. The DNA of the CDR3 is TGTGCCAGCAGCTCTAATGGACTAGCGGGAAGGAATGAGCAGTTCTTC.

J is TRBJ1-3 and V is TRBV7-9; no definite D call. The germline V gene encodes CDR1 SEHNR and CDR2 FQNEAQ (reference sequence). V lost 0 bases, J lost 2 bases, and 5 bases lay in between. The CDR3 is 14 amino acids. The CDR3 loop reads CASSLALAGNTIYF. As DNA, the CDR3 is TGTGCCAGCAGCTTAGCCCTCGCTGGAAACACCATATATTTT.

CDR3 in amino acids: CAWSPFGGVTGELFF. DNA of the CDR3: TGTGCCTGGAGCCCCTTTGGGGGAGTAACCGGGGAGCTGTTTTTT. The chain combines TRBV30 with TRBJ2-2, with D perhaps TRBD1 or TRBD2 (5 bases each). V gave up 3 bases and J gave up 5 bases, with 16 bases separating them. CDR1 and CDR2 (germline): GTSNPN, SVGIG (reference sequence). This CDR3 spans 15 amino acids. Looking up the rest from reference TRBV30 and TRBJ2-2 gives the full variable domain: SQTIHQWPATLVQPVGSPLSLECTVEGTSNPNLYWYRQAAGRGLQLLFYSVGIGQISSEVPQNLSASRPQDRQFILSSKKLLLSDSGFYLCAWSPFGGVTGELFFGEGSRLTVL.

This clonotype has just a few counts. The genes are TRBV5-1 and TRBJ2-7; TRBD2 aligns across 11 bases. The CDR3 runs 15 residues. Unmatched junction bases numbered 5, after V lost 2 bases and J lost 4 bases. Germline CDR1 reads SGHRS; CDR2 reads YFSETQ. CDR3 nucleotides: TGCGCCAGCAGCTTTTTAGGGACTAGCGGTTACGAGCAGTACTTC. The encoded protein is CASSFLGTSGYEQYF.

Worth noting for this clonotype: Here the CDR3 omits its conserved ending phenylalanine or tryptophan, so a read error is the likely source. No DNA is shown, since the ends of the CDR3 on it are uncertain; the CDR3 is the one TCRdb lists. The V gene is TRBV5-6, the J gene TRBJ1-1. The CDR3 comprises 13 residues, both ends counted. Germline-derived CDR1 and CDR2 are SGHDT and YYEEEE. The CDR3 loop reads CASSLGQAVVGSN.

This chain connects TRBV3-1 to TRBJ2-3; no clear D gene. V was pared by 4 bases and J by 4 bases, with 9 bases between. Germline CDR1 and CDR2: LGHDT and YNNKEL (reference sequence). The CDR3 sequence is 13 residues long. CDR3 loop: CASSRKYADTQYF. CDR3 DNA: TGTGCCAGCAGCCGAAAGTATGCAGATACGCAGTATTTT.

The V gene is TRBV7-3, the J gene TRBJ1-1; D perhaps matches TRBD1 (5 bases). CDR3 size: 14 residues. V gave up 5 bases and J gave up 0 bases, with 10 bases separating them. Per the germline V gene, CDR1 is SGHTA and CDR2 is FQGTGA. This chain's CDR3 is CASSQGLMNTEAFF. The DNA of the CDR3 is TGTGCCAGCAGCCAGGGATTAATGAACACTGAAGCTTTCTTT.